This is a list of T cell receptor beta chains from one sample in a study of T cell repertoires in cytomegalovirus infection. TCRdb fed the reads into MiXCR, producing one record per CDR3 protein. Among fewer than 550,000 distinct CDR3 sequences listed, roughly 31% were seen once. Sequenced input: PBMCs. The origin of the receptors is a human donor in good health (CMV status not recorded). Some clones in this sample may be carry-over from other donors' samples. Each CDR3 is given with its conserved first and last residue. A D gene is named only where the DNA matches it firmly. Expanded clones get a size class; other rows say once, few or many, or leave the size out.

-,TRBJ1-1,-,13,TRBV9,CASSVVSNTEAFF,TGTGCCAGCAGCGTAGTCTCGAACACTGAAGCTTTCTTT
-,TRBJ2-5,-,14,TRBV27,CASSFYGTEETQYF,TGTGCCAGCAGTTTTTACGGGACGGAAGAGACCCAGTACTTC
-,TRBJ2-7,TRBD1,15,TRBV7-2,CASSLARTGGYEQYF,TGTGCCAGCAGCTTAGCGCGGACAGGGGGCTACGAGCAGTACTTC
few,TRBJ2-7,-,14,TRBV19,CASSIGLRTYEQYF,TGTGCCAGTAGTATAGGTTTACGGACCTACGAGCAGTACTTC
many,TRBJ2-7,-,15,TRBV12-3/TRBV12-4,CASSLADTPDYEQYF,TGTGCCAGCAGTTTAGCGGACACCCCGGATTACGAGCAGTACTTC
many,TRBJ2-3,-,16,TRBV4-1,CASSTYRSGLTDTQYF,TGCGCCAGCAGCACATATCGGTCAGGGCTAACAGATACGCAGTATTTT
-,TRBJ1-1,-,14,TRBV25-1,CASSQARGDTEAFF,TGTGCCAGCAGCCAAGCCCGGGGCGACACTGAAGCTTTCTTT
few,TRBJ2-7,TRBD1,15,TRBV5-5,CASSKTGTGLYEQYF,TGTGCCAGCAGCAAAACCGGGACAGGGCTCTACGAGCAGTACTTC
few,TRBJ1-5,-,15,TRBV5-5,CASSLEAISNQPQHF,TGTGCCAGCAGCTTGGAAGCTATTAGCAATCAGCCCCAGCATTTT
-,TRBJ2-2,-,12,TRBV12-3/TRBV12-4,CASALNTEELFF,TGTGCCAGCGCTTTGAACACCGAGGAGCTGTTTTTT
-,TRBJ2-7,-,15,TRBV7-9,CASQTAGRYSYEQYF,TGTGCCAGCCAGACGGCGGGCCGCTACTCCTACGAGCAGTACTTC
many,TRBJ2-7,TRBD1,17,TRBV6-2/TRBV6-3,CASSYSTGQGATYEQYF,TGTGCCAGCAGTTACTCAACAGGACAGGGGGCTACCTACGAGCAGTACTTC
-,TRBJ1-2,-,11,TRBV19,CATEANYGYTF,TGTGCCACTGAAGCTAACTATGGCTACACCTTC
-,TRBJ1-2,TRBD1,15,TRBV19,CASSRAGTEIYGYTF,TGTGCCAGTAGTAGGGCCGGGACAGAGATCTATGGCTACACCTTC
-,TRBJ1-2,TRBD1,15,TRBV20-1,CSARDFGTGADGYTF,TGCAGTGCTAGAGATTTCGGGACAGGGGCCGATGGCTACACCTTC
few,TRBJ1-5,-,15,TRBV27,CASSLYRNSNQPQHF,TGTGCCAGCAGTTTGTACAGAAATAGCAATCAGCCCCAGCATTTT
few,TRBJ1-2,-,15,TRBV19,CASRTAPKGLYGYTF,TGTGCCAGTAGAACGGCCCCGAAGGGGCTCTATGGCTACACCTTC
-,TRBJ2-3,TRBD1,14,TRBV10-2,CASSHRGRTDTQYF,TGCGCCAGCAGCCACAGGGGAAGGACAGATACGCAGTATTTT
-,TRBJ1-2,TRBD1,14,TRBV6-5,CASSPDRRYYGYTF,TGTGCCAGCAGTCCGGACAGGCGATACTATGGCTACACCTTC
-,TRBJ2-1,-,11,TRBV7-9,CASSFTNEQFF,TGTGCCAGCAGCTTTACCAATGAGCAGTTCTTC
many,TRBJ2-1,TRBD1,17,TRBV7-3,CASSLGRLDRGYDEQFF,TGTGCCAGCAGCCTCGGGCGGCTGGACAGGGGATATGATGAGCAGTTCTTC
-,TRBJ1-6,-,17,TRBV2,CASSEAYPPRGNSPLHF,TGTGCCAGCAGTGAAGCCTACCCGCCCAGGGGAAATTCACCCCTCCACTTT
-,TRBJ1-5,-,15,TRBV24-1,CATSEKGPWNQPQHF,TGTGCCACCAGTGAGAAGGGTCCTTGGAATCAGCCCCAGCATTTT
few,TRBJ1-1,TRBD1,14,TRBV15,CATSWGQGATEAFF,TGTGCCACCAGCTGGGGACAGGGGGCTACTGAAGCTTTCTTT
few,TRBJ2-2,TRBD2,14,TRBV19,CASGLVAGTGELFF,TGTGCCAGTGGGCTTGTAGCGGGGACCGGGGAGCTGTTTTTT
few,TRBJ2-7,-,14,TRBV12-3/TRBV12-4,CASSASQVSYEQYF,TGTGCCAGCAGTGCCTCCCAGGTTTCCTACGAGCAGTACTTC
few,TRBJ1-1,-,13,TRBV19,CASSINGYTEAFF,TGTGCCAGTAGTATTAACGGTTACACTGAAGCTTTCTTT
-,TRBJ2-3,-,14,TRBV12-3/TRBV12-4,CASSSPLYGASQYF,TGTGCCAGCAGCTCCCCACTCTACGGGGCCTCGCAGTATTTT
few,TRBJ2-3,TRBD2,16,TRBV18,CASSPPGLVSPNTQYF,TGTGCCAGCTCACCACCGGGACTAGTCTCCCCCAATACGCAGTATTTT
few,TRBJ2-2,-,14,TRBV5-6,CASSTIGSTGELFF,TGTGCCAGCAGCACCATCGGGTCCACCGGGGAGCTGTTTTTT